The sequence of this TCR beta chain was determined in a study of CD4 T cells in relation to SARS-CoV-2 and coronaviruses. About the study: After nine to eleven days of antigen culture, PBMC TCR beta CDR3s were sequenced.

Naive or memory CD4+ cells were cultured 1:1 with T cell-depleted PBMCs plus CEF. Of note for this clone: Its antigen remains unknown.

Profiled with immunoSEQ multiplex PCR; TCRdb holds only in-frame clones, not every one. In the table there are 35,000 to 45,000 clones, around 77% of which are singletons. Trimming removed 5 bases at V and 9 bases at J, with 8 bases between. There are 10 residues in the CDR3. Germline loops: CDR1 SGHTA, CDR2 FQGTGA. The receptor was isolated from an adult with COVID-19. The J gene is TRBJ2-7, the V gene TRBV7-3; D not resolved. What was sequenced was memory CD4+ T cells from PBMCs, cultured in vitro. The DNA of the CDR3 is TGTGCCAGCAGCCCCCCGAGGCAGTACTTC. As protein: CASSPPRQYF.